The next 6 T cell receptor beta chains were all read from a single sample in a study of T cell changes during pregnancy in multiple sclerosis. Produced via immunoSEQ multiplex PCR; TCRdb's table is partial and in-frame only. Among more than 35,000 clones, 90% to 95% were seen once, and the ten largest hold about 0.4%. The sequences come from CD4+ T cells from peripheral blood mononuclear cells, collected in the second trimester of pregnancy. The origin of the receptors is a female donor with multiple sclerosis, enrolled in a pregnancy study.

The chain couples TRBV28 to TRBJ2-3, with TRBD2 identical over 9 bases. Germline V gives CDR1 MDHEN, CDR2 SYDVKM. J lost 3 bases, V lost 5 bases, and 9 bases had no gene match. CDR3 size: 16 residues. This chain's CDR3 is CASSPKVLAGTDTQYF. CDR3 nucleotide sequence: TGTGCCAGCAGTCCCAAGGTTCTAGCGGGGACAGATACGCAGTATTTT. The variable domain in full, completed from reference TRBV28 and TRBJ2-3, reads DVKVTQSSRYLVKRTGEKVFLECVQDMDHENMFWYRQDPGLGLRLIYFSYDVKMKEKGDIPEGYSVSREKKERFSLILESASTNQTSMYLCASSPKVLAGTDTQYFGPGTRLTVL.

The chain links TRBV7-6 to TRBJ2-3; D remains unclear. This CDR3 has 14 amino acids. Germline loops: CDR1 SGHVS, CDR2 FNYEAQ. Deletions cut 1 base from V and 6 bases from J, with 11 bases between. For the CDR3, the DNA is TGTGCCAGCAGCTTAGGAGTGGGTAGCGATACGCAGTATTTT. Its translation: CASSLGVGSDTQYF.

The rearrangement joins TRBV30 to TRBJ2-3; the match to TRBD1 covers 7 bases. The CDR3 is 13 amino acids. Trimming at V came to 3 bases and at J to 3 bases, leaving 3 bases not matched to a gene. Looked up from germline, CDR1 is GTSNPN and CDR2 is SVGIG (reference sequence). CDR3 sequence (DNA): TGTGCCTGGAGGTACAGGGGAACAGATACGCAGTATTTT. Translation: CAWRYRGTDTQYF.

This clone appeared a single time. The J gene is TRBJ1-1, the V gene TRBV19; 8 bases are shared with TRBD1. The CDR3 is 17 residues long. J gave up 4 bases and V 7 bases, and 17 bases lay outside the gene matches. Per germline, CDR1 LNHDA and CDR2 SQIVND (reference sequence). The CDR3 DNA reads TGTGCCAGTAAATCTCGGGACAGGACTAACCGGAGCACTGAAGCTTTCTTT. It is translated as CASKSRDRTNRSTEAFF.

The chain is built from TRBV5-1 and TRBJ1-1; 9 bases line up with TRBD1. The V segment lost 0 bases and the J segment 9 bases; nucleotides outside the gene matches: 3. The CDR3 totals 13 residues. Germline lookup yields CDR1 SGHRS and CDR2 YFSETQ. The CDR3 DNA reads as TGCGCCAGCAGCTTGGGGACAGGGGCTAAAGCTTTCTTT. The encoded protein is CASSLGTGAKAFF.

This sequence joins TRBV7-8 and TRBJ1-5, with D maybe TRBD1 (5 bases). Trimming pared 5 bases from V and 5 bases from J, leaving 19 bases between. The V gene's germline CDR1 is SGHVS and CDR2 FQNEAQ. The CDR3 has 16 residues. The CDR3 coding sequence is TGTGCCAGCAGCGTACGAGATTGGGGGGAATATCAGCCCCAGCATTTT. As protein: CASSVRDWGEYQPQHF.